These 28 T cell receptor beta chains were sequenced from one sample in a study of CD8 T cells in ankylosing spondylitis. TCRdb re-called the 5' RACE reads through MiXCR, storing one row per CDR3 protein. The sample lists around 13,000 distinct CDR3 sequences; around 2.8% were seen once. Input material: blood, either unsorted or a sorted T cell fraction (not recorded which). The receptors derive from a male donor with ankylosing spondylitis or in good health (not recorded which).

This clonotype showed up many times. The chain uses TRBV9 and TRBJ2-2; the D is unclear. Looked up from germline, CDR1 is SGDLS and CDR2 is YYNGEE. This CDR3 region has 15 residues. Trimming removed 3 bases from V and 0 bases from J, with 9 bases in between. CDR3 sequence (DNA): TGTGCCAGCAGCGCCCGCCCCCCGAACACCGGGGAGCTGTTTTTT. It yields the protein CASSARPPNTGELFF.

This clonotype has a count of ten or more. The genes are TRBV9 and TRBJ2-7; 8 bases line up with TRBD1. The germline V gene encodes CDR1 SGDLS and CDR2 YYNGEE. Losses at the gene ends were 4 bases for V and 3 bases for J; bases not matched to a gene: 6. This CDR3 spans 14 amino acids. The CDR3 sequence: CASSFGQGDYEQYF. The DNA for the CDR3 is TGTGCCAGCAGCTTCGGACAGGGAGACTACGAGCAGTACTTC.

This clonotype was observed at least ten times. Here the CDR3 reads CASSTPAGTPRWSYGYTF. The CDR3 nucleotides are TGTGCCAGCAGCACACCTGCCGGGACCCCTAGGTGGTCCTATGGCTACACCTTC. The chain combines TRBV9 with TRBJ1-2, with D possibly matching TRBD1 (5 bases). Germline V gene lookup returns CDR1 SGDLS and CDR2 YYNGEE. The CDR3 loop spans 18 amino acids. V was cut by 4 bases and J by 4 bases, with 26 bases left in between.

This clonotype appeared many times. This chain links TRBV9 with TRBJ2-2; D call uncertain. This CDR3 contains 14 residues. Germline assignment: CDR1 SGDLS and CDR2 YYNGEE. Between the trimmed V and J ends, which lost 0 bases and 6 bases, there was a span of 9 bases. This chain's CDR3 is CASSVVPGAGELFF. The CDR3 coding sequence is TGTGCCAGCAGCGTAGTACCAGGAGCCGGGGAGCTGTTTTTT.

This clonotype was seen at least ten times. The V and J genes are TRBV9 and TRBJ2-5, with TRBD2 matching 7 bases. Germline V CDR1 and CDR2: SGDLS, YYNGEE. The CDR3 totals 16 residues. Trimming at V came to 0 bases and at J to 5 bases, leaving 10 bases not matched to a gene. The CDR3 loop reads CASSVGDGGGWETQYF. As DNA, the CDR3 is TGTGCCAGCAGCGTAGGGGATGGGGGGGGATGGGAGACCCAGTACTTC. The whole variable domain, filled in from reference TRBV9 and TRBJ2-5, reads DSGVTQTPKHLITATGQRVTLRCSPRSGDLSVYWYQQSLDQGLQFLIQYYNGEERAKGNILERFSAQQFPDLHSELNLSSLELGDSALYFCASSVGDGGGWETQYFGPGTRLLVL.

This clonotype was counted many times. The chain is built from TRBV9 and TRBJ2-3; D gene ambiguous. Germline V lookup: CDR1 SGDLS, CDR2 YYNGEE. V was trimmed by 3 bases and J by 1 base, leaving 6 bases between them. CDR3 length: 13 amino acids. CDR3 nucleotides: TGTGCCAGCAGCGACTCGGGCACAGATACGCAGTATTTT. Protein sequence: CASSDSGTDTQYF.

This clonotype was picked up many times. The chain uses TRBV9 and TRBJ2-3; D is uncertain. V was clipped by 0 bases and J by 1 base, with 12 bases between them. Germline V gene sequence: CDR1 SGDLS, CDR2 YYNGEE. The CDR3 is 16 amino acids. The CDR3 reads CASSVAPHAGTDTQYF. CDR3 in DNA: TGTGCCAGCAGCGTAGCCCCCCACGCCGGCACAGATACGCAGTATTTT.

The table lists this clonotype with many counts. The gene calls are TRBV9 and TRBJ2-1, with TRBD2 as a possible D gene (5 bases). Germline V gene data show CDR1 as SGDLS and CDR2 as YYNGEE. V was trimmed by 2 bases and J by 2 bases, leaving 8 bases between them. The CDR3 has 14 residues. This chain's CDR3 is CASSVEVTYNEQFF. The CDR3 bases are TGTGCCAGCAGCGTGGAGGTAACCTACAATGAGCAGTTCTTC.

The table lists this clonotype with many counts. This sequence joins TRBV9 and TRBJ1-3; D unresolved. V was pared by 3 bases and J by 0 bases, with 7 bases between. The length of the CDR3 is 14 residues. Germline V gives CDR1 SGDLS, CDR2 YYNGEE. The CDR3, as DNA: TGTGCCAGCAGCGCCCCGTTCTCTGGAAACACCATATATTTT. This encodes CASSAPFSGNTIYF.

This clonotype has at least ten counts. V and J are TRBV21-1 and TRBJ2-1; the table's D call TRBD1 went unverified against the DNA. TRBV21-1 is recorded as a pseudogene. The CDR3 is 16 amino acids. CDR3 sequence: CASSPYGSGSRDEQFF. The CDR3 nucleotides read TGTGCCAGCAGCCCATACGGGTCAGGGTCTCGCGATGAGCAGTTCTTC.

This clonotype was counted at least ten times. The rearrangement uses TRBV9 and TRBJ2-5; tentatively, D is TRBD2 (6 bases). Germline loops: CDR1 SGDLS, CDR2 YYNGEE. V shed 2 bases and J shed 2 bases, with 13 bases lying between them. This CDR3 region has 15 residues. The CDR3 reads CASSVGGTPQETQYF. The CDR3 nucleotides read TGTGCCAGCAGCGTTGGAGGGACTCCACAAGAGACCCAGTACTTC.

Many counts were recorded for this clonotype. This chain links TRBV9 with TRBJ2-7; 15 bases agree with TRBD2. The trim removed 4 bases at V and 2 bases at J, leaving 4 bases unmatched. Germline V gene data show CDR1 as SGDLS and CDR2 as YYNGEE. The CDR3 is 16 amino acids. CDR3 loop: CASSFGLAGGPYEQYF. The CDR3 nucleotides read TGTGCCAGCAGCTTTGGACTAGCGGGAGGGCCCTACGAGCAGTACTTC.

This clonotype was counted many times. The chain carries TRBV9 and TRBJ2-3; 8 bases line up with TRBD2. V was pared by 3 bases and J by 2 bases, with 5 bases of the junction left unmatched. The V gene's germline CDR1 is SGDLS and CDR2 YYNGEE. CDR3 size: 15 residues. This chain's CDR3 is CASSASGRDTDTQYF. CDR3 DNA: TGTGCCAGCAGCGCTAGCGGGCGGGACACAGATACGCAGTATTTT. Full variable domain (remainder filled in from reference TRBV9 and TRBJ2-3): DSGVTQTPKHLITATGQRVTLRCSPRSGDLSVYWYQQSLDQGLQFLIQYYNGEERAKGNILERFSAQQFPDLHSELNLSSLELGDSALYFCASSASGRDTDTQYFGPGTRLTVL.

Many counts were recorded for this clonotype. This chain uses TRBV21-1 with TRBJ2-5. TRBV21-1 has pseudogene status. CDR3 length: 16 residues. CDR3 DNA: TGTGCCAGCAGCAAAGCGTGGGAAAAGGTCCAAGAGACCCAGTACTTC. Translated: CASSKAWEKVQETQYF.

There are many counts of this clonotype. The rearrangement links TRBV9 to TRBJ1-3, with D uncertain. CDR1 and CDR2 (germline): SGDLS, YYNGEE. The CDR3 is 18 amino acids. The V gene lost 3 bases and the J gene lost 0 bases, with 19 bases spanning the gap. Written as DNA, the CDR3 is TGTGCCAGCAGCGGGCGCCTCAGGACCCAAAGCTCTGGAAACACCATATATTTT. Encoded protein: CASSGRLRTQSSGNTIYF. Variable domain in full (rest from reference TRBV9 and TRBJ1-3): DSGVTQTPKHLITATGQRVTLRCSPRSGDLSVYWYQQSLDQGLQFLIQYYNGEERAKGNILERFSAQQFPDLHSELNLSSLELGDSALYFCASSGRLRTQSSGNTIYFGEGSWLTVV.

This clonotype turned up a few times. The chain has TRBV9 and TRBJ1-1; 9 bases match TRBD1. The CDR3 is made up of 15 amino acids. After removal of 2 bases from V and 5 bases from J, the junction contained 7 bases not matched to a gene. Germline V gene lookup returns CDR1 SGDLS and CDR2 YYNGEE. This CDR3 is CASSVTQGASTEAFF. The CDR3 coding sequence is TGTGCCAGCAGCGTTACACAGGGGGCTTCTACTGAAGCTTTCTTT.

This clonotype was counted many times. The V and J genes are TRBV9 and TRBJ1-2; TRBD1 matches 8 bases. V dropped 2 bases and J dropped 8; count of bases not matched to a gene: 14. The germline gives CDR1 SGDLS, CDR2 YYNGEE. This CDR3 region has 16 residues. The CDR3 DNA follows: TGTGCCAGCAGCGTGGGTCGGACGACAGGGGCGTCGGGCTACACCTTC. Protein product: CASSVGRTTGASGYTF.

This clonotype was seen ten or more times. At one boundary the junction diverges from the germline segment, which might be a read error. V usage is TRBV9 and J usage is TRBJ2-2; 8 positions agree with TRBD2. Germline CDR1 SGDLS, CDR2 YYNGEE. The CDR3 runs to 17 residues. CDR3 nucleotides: TGTGCCAGCACCGTAGTCCCTAGCGGGTATAACACCGGGGAGCTGTTTTTT. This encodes CASTVVPSGYNTGELFF.

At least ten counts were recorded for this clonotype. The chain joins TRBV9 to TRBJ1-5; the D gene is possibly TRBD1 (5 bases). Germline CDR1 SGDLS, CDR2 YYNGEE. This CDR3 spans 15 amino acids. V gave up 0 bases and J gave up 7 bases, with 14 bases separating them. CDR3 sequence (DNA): TGTGCCAGCAGCGTAGATGAGGGGCAAGGCCAGCCCCAGCATTTT. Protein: CASSVDEGQGQPQHF.

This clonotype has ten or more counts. In DNA, the CDR3 is TGTGCCAGCAGCGTAGGCGGGCTAACCGGGGAGCTGTTTTTT. It yields the protein CASSVGGLTGELFF. The V call is TRBV9, the J call TRBJ2-2; possible D gene TRBD2, 5 bases. This CDR3 contains 14 residues. The V end lost 0 bases, the J end lost 5 bases, and 8 bases lay between the germline ends. Per germline, CDR1 SGDLS and CDR2 YYNGEE.

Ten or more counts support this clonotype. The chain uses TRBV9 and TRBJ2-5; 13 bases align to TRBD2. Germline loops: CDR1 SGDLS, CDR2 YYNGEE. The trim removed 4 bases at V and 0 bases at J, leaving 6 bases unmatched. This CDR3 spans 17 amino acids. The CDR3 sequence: CASSPRLAGGNQETQYF. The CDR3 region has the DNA TGTGCCAGCAGCCCCCGACTAGCGGGAGGCAACCAAGAGACCCAGTACTTC. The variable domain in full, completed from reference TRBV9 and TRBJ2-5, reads DSGVTQTPKHLITATGQRVTLRCSPRSGDLSVYWYQQSLDQGLQFLIQYYNGEERAKGNILERFSAQQFPDLHSELNLSSLELGDSALYFCASSPRLAGGNQETQYFGPGTRLLVL.

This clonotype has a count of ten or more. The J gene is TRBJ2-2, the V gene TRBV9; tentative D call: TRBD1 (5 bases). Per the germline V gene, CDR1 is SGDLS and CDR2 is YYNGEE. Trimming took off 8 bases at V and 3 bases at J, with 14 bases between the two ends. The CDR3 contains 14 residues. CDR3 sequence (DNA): TGTGCCAGTGACCAGGGAAGGGACACCGGGGAGCTGTTTTTT. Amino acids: CASDQGRDTGELFF.

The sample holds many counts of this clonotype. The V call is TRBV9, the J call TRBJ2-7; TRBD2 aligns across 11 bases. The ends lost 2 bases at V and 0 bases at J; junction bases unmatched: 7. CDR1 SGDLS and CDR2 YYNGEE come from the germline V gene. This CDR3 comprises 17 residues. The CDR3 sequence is CASSVSPSGRSSYEQYF. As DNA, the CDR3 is TGTGCCAGCAGCGTCTCACCTAGCGGGAGGAGCTCCTACGAGCAGTACTTC. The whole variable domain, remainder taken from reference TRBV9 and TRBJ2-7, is DSGVTQTPKHLITATGQRVTLRCSPRSGDLSVYWYQQSLDQGLQFLIQYYNGEERAKGNILERFSAQQFPDLHSELNLSSLELGDSALYFCASSVSPSGRSSYEQYFGPGTRLTVT.

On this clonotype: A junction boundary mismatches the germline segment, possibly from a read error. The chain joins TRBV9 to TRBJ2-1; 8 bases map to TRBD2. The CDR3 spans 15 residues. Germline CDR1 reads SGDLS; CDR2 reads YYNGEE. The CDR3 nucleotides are TGTACCAGCAGCGCGGAGCGGGAGACGGACAATGAGCAGTTCTTC. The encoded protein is CTSSAERETDNEQFF.

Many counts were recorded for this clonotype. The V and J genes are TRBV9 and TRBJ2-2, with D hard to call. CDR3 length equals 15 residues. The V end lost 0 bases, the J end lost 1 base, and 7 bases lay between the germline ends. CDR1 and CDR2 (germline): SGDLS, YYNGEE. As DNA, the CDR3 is TGTGCCAGCAGCGTAGAGGCCTGGAACACCGGGGAGCTGTTTTTT. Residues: CASSVEAWNTGELFF. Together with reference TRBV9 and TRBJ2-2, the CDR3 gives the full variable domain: DSGVTQTPKHLITATGQRVTLRCSPRSGDLSVYWYQQSLDQGLQFLIQYYNGEERAKGNILERFSAQQFPDLHSELNLSSLELGDSALYFCASSVEAWNTGELFFGEGSRLTVL.

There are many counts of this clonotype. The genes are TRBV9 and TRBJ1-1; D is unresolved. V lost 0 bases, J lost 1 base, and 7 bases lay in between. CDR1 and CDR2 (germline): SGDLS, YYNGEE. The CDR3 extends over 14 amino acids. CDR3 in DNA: TGTGCCAGCAGCGTAGCTACGGAGAACACTGAAGCTTTCTTT. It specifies CASSVATENTEAFF.

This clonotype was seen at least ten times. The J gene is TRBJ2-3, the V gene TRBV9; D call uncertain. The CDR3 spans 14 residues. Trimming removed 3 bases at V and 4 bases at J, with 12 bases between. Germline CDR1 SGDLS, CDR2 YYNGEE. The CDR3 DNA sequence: TGTGCCAGCAGCGGGATATCCCGCGCAGATACGCAGTATTTT. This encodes CASSGISRADTQYF.

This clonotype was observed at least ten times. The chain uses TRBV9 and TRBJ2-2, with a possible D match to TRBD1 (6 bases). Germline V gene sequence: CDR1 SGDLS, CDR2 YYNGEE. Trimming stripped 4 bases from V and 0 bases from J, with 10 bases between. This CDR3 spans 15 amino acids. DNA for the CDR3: TGTGCCAGCAGCATAGGGACATCGAACACCGGGGAGCTGTTTTTT. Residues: CASSIGTSNTGELFF.